The 16 T cell receptor beta chains in this list originate from one sample, sequenced in a study of blood T cell repertoires in COVID-19. The protocol was immunoSEQ multiplex PCR, while the TCRdb copy is restricted to in-frame clones and leaves out a portion. This table holds around 170,000 clones, roughly 70% found once. Sequencing was done on a sample of peripheral blood. The source is a woman of 80 years or more with acute or convalescent COVID-19.

The CDR3, as DNA: TGTGCCAGCATTCAAGGGGGTAGAGAGACCCAGTACTTC. Translating it yields CASIQGGRETQYF. This chain joins TRBV28 and TRBJ2-5, with TRBD1 as a possible D gene (6 bases). The ends were cut back, 7 bases at V and 4 bases at J, with 13 bases in the middle. There are 13 residues in the CDR3. The germline gives CDR1 MDHEN, CDR2 SYDVKM.

V usage is TRBV30 and J usage is TRBJ2-1, with D maybe TRBD2 (5 bases). Germline CDR1 and CDR2: GTSNPN and SVGIG (reference sequence). The CDR3 sequence is 11 residues long. Trimming cost V 2 bases and J 9 bases, with 8 bases left between them. The CDR3 bases are TGTGCCTGGAGTTTCACTAGTGAGCAGTTCTTC. This sequence encodes CAWSFTSEQFF. The entire variable domain, with the rest obtained from reference TRBV30 and TRBJ2-1, is as follows: SQTIHQWPATLVQPVGSPLSLECTVEGTSNPNLYWYRQAAGRGLQLLFYSVGIGQISSEVPQNLSASRPQDRQFILSSKKLLLSDSGFYLCAWSFTSEQFFGPGTRLTVL.

This chain links TRBV11-1 with TRBJ1-6; D unclear. V was pared by 5 bases and J by 0 bases, with 5 bases between. Germline loops: CDR1 SGHAT, CDR2 FQDESV (reference sequence). The CDR3 has 14 residues. DNA for the CDR3: TGTGCCAGCAGCAAGAGCTCCTATAATTCACCCCTCCACTTT. Residues: CASSKSSYNSPLHF.

This clone was detected many times. The chain recombines TRBV18 with TRBJ2-1; D gene uncertain. The CDR3 covers 13 residues. V was pared by 3 bases and J by 2 bases, with 5 bases between. Looked up from germline, CDR1 is KGHSH and CDR2 is LQKENI. This CDR3 is CASSPPAYNEQFF. The DNA of the CDR3 is TGTGCCAGCTCACCTCCAGCCTACAATGAGCAGTTCTTC. Supplemented by reference TRBV18 and TRBJ2-1, the full variable domain reads NAGVMQNPRHLVRRRGQEARLRCSPMKGHSHVYWYRQLPEEGLKFMVYLQKENIIDESGMPKERFSAEFPKEGPSILRIQQVVRGDSAAYFCASSPPAYNEQFFGPGTRLTVL.

The chain carries TRBV4-1 and TRBJ1-2; 7 bases agree with TRBD1. The CDR3 is 16 residues long. Germline V gene lookup returns CDR1 MGHRA and CDR2 YSYEKL. Germline trimming cut 0 bases from V and 0 bases from J; bases unmatched to any gene: 4. As DNA, the CDR3 is TGCGCCAGCAGCCAAGAGCTCCAGGGGGCTAACTATGGCTACACCTTC. Amino acid sequence: CASSQELQGANYGYTF.

The V call is TRBV28, the J call TRBJ1-1; D perhaps matches TRBD1 (5 bases). This CDR3 comprises 14 residues. With 10 bases removed from V and 2 bases from J, the gap between germline ends came to 17 bases. CDR1 and CDR2 from the germline V gene are MDHEN and SYDVKM. The CDR3 sequence is CATDTQTPNTEAFF. The DNA of the CDR3 is TGTGCCACGGACACCCAGACACCTAACACTGAAGCTTTCTTT.

V is TRBV28 and J is TRBJ2-2; 7 bases map to TRBD1. The CDR3 spans 17 residues. In germline, CDR1 is MDHEN, CDR2 SYDVKM. Unmatched junction bases numbered 8, after V lost 4 bases and J lost 0 bases. CDR3 sequence: CASSSLGQSPNTGELFF. The CDR3 DNA reads TGTGCCAGCAGTTCACTGGGACAGAGTCCGAACACCGGGGAGCTGTTTTTT.

This rearrangement joins TRBV10-1 to TRBJ1-5; D remains ambiguous. Trimming stripped 3 bases from V and 6 bases from J, with 9 bases between. This CDR3 contains 13 residues. From germline, CDR1 is WNHNN and CDR2 SYGVQD (reference sequence). The CDR3 DNA is TGCGCCAGCAGTGAAGCCCCAAGTCAGCCCCAGCATTTT. Translated: CASSEAPSQPQHF.

The chain recombines TRBV11-2 with TRBJ2-5; TRBD2 matches 7 bases. The junction had 7 bases not matched to a gene; V was cut back by 1 base and J by 2 bases. The CDR3 is 16 residues long. The germline V gene has CDR1 SGHAT and CDR2 FQNNGV. CDR3 in DNA: TGTGCCAGCAGCTTAGGGACTAGGGGTTATCAAGAGACCCAGTACTTC. It codes for CASSLGTRGYQETQYF. Based on the CDR3 plus reference TRBV11-2 and TRBJ2-5, the full variable domain is EAGVAQSPRYKIIEKRQSVAFWCNPISGHATLYWYQQILGQGPKLLIQFQNNGVVDDSQLPKDRFSAERLKGVDSTLKIQPAKLEDSAVYLCASSLGTRGYQETQYFGPGTRLLVL.

V and J are TRBV30 and TRBJ2-5, with TRBD2 matching over 7 bases. Germline CDR1 is GTSNPN and CDR2 is SVGIG (reference sequence). This CDR3 contains 13 residues. Germline trimming cut 0 bases from V and 9 bases from J; bases unmatched to any gene: 7. Written as DNA, the CDR3 is TGTGCCTGGAGTGTTTCGGGGAGGGAGCCCCAGTACTTC. Amino acids: CAWSVSGREPQYF.

This chain joins TRBV7-8 and TRBJ2-2; 9 nucleotides agree with TRBD2. The germline V gene has CDR1 SGHVS and CDR2 FQNEAQ. CDR3 size: 17 residues. Germline trimming cut 0 bases from V and 5 bases from J; bases unmatched to any gene: 7. The CDR3: CASSLAQDAGGTGELFF. The CDR3 DNA is TGTGCCAGCAGCTTAGCGCAGGATGCGGGAGGGACCGGGGAGCTGTTTTTT.

The gene calls are TRBV12-3 or TRBV12-4 and TRBJ2-7; D gene unclear. V shed 2 bases and J shed 0 bases, with 2 bases lying between them. This CDR3 has 12 amino acids. This chain's CDR3 is CASSLRSYEQYF. DNA of the CDR3: TGTGCCAGCAGTTTACGCTCCTACGAGCAGTACTTC.

The chain has TRBV30 and TRBJ1-1; D is unclear. Per the germline V gene, CDR1 is GTSNPN and CDR2 is SVGIG (reference sequence). V was pared by 0 bases and J by 4 bases, with 3 bases between. This CDR3 comprises 11 residues. The CDR3 spells CAWSVFTEAFF. As DNA, the CDR3 is TGTGCCTGGAGTGTCTTCACTGAAGCTTTCTTT.

J is TRBJ2-1 and V is TRBV30; TRBD2 matches 10 bases. This CDR3 comprises 18 residues. J gave up 1 base and V 5 bases, and 14 bases lay outside the gene matches. Germline CDR1 is GTSNPN and CDR2 is SVGIG (reference sequence). This chain's CDR3 is CAWDRTSGRRGSYNEQFF. The CDR3 region has the DNA TGTGCCTGGGATCGGACTAGCGGAAGAAGAGGGTCCTACAATGAGCAGTTCTTC.

J is TRBJ2-1 and V is TRBV6-4, with 7 bases lining up with TRBD2. Germline CDR1 and CDR2: MRHNA and SNTAGT. V gave up 3 bases and J gave up 8 bases; unmatched junction bases: 10. CDR3 length equals 15 residues. This CDR3 reads CASSDEAGRVYEQFF. DNA for the CDR3: TGTGCCAGCAGTGATGAGGCAGGGAGGGTATATGAGCAGTTCTTC.

The chain employs TRBV30 and TRBJ2-6, with D unresolved. Germline V gene sequence: CDR1 GTSNPN, CDR2 SVGIG (reference sequence). The CDR3 runs to 13 residues. Trimming pared 3 bases from V and 0 bases from J, leaving 3 bases between. CDR3 sequence: CAWRLSGANVLTF. The CDR3 DNA reads as TGTGCCTGGAGACTCTCTGGGGCCAACGTCCTGACTTTC.